This T cell receptor (beta chain) stems from a study of cytomegalovirus exposure and HLA in healthy donors. Primers for the PCR totalled 60 Vbeta and 13 Jbeta. TCRdb's table, derived via immunoSEQ multiplex PCR, lists solely in-frame clones and lacks some. The repertoire has 120,000 or so clones, 70% to 90% of them found once; the top ten carry about 1.7%. The trim removed 4 bases at V and 7 bases at J, leaving 10 bases unmatched. There are 15 residues in the CDR3. The germline V gene encodes CDR1 SGHVS and CDR2 FQNEAQ. Healthy bone marrow donors made up the donors. Comments on this clone: The antigen remains undetermined.

Study-level points and caveats: Rare sequences made up most TCRs, while some public TCRs were found in many donors.

The chain uses TRBV7-8 and TRBJ2-1, with TRBD1 matching 7 bases. This sequence originates from a man aged 35 to 55 in good health and CMV-seronegative. Sequencing was done on a sample of PBMCs. The CDR3 coding sequence is TGTGCCAGCAGCTCCTACAGGGGTTCGGAAAATGAGCAGTTCTTC. Its translation: CASSSYRGSENEQFF.